The 15 T cell receptor beta chains below come from one sample, sequenced in a study of blood T cells in healthy people across ages. It was with a sample-barcoded 5' primer and a J-beta primer mix that a second PCR of roughly 6 to 12 cycles was run. TCRdb re-analysed the 5' RACE reads in MiXCR, keeping a single row per CDR3 protein. The sample carries roughly 2 million distinct CDR3 sequences, about 49% recorded once. Sequencing used blood. All receptors derive from a woman aged 40 to 50 in good health.

On this clonotype itself: One end of the junction fails to match germline, which may point to a read error. The V call is TRBV12-5, the J call TRBJ2-3; D gene unclear. CDR3 length equals 15 residues. Per germline, CDR1 LGHNT and CDR2 FRNRAP. The CDR3 DNA sequence: TGTGCTAGTGGTTTGTTGGTCTCCCCCACAGATGCGCAGTATTTT. Its translation: CASGLLVSPTDAQYF. Drawing the rest from reference TRBV12-5 and TRBJ2-3, the complete variable domain is DARVTQTPRHKVTEMGQEVTMRCQPILGHNTVFWYRQTMMQGLELLAYFRNRAPLDDSGMPKDRFSAEMPDATLATLKIQPSEPRDSAVYFCASGLLVSPTDAQYFGPGTRLTVL.

The chain combines TRBV5-1 with TRBJ2-1, with 9 positions matching TRBD2. V trimming: 0 bases; J trimming: 10 bases; junction bases outside the gene matches: 2. Germline assignment: CDR1 SGHRS and CDR2 YFSETQ. This CDR3 is 13 amino acids long. CDR3 bases: TGCGCCAGCAGCTTGGTCACTAGCGGGGAGCAGTTCTTC. Amino acids: CASSLVTSGEQFF.

This clonotype was detected only a few times. V gene TRBV28 combines with J gene TRBJ2-7; TRBD1 or TRBD2 may be the D gene (7 bases each). Trimming shortened V by 3 bases and J by 3 bases, and 12 bases separated the two germline ends. In germline, CDR1 is MDHEN, CDR2 SYDVKM. CDR3 length: 14 residues. CDR3 in DNA: TGTGCCAGCAGTTTGATCAGGGGGGGCTACGAGCAGTACTTC. As protein: CASSLIRGGYEQYF.

This sequence joins TRBV11-2 and TRBJ2-1; TRBD2 aligns across 11 bases. Germline loops: CDR1 SGHAT, CDR2 FQNNGV. V was clipped by 3 bases and J by 5 bases; unmatched bases: 3. The CDR3 extends over 15 amino acids. Here the CDR3 reads CASSFGSGGDNEQFF. CDR3 nucleotide sequence: TGTGCCAGCAGCTTCGGTAGCGGGGGGGACAATGAGCAGTTCTTC.

This clonotype was seen a handful of times. The genes are TRBV5-1 and TRBJ2-5, with D uncertain. Germline V gene data show CDR1 as SGHRS and CDR2 as YFSETQ. This CDR3 has 14 residues. V was cut by 0 bases and J by 5 bases, with 11 bases left in between. The CDR3 DNA follows: TGCGCCAGCAGCTTGGCTAGTACCCTGGAGACCCAGTACTTC. It codes for CASSLASTLETQYF.

This clonotype was counted a few times. The V gene is TRBV4-2, the J gene TRBJ2-5; 11 bases fit TRBD2. Germline V gene lookup returns CDR1 LGHNA and CDR2 YNFKEQ. The CDR3 runs 14 residues. V shed 8 bases and J 1 base; nucleotides not matched to a gene: 3. CDR3 nucleotide sequence: TGTGCCAGCGGGACTAGCGGCCCCCAAGAGACCCAGTACTTC. As protein: CASGTSGPQETQYF.

The genes are TRBV20-1 and TRBJ2-3; 9 bases agree with TRBD2. The V segment lost 5 bases and the J segment 11 bases; nucleotides outside the gene matches: 14. CDR1 DFQATT and CDR2 SNEGSKA come from the germline V gene (reference sequence). The CDR3 is 14 amino acids. CDR3 nucleotide sequence: TGCAGTGCTTATCCGGGACTAGCTCCGGGGGGGCAGTATTTT. As protein: CSAYPGLAPGGQYF.

This chain joins TRBV28 and TRBJ2-1; D may match TRBD1 or TRBD2 (6 bases each). Germline CDR1 and CDR2: MDHEN and SYDVKM. The CDR3 sequence is 14 residues long. The V end was cut by 8 bases, the J end by 8 bases, with 19 bases between. CDR3 sequence: CASQKGGPIHEQFF. Written as DNA, the CDR3 is TGTGCCAGCCAAAAGGGGGGACCTATCCATGAGCAGTTCTTC.

This clonotype has a handful of counts. The rearrangement links TRBV7-2 to TRBJ2-4; D may be TRBD1 (6 bases). Gene TRBJ2-7 matches the end of the DNA better, so the J call may be wrong. Germline assignment: CDR1 SGHTA and CDR2 FQGNSA. The length of the CDR3 is 15 residues. CDR3: CASSLESGVPNEQYF. DNA of the CDR3: TGTGCCAGCAGCTTAGAGTCAGGGGTACCGAACGAGCAGTACTTC.

The chain is built from TRBV5-5 and TRBJ2-4; TRBD1 might be the D (6 bases). This CDR3 has 17 residues. Germline CDR1 reads SGHKS; CDR2 reads YYEKEE (reference sequence). Trimming stripped 1 base from V and 0 bases from J, with 14 bases between. CDR3 sequence reads: CASSLTGQILAKNIQYF. The CDR3 bases are TGTGCCAGCAGCTTGACAGGACAGATACTAGCCAAAAACATTCAGTACTTC.

This clonotype was observed once. The V and J genes are TRBV24-1 and TRBJ2-7; TRBD1 matches 9 bases. There are 14 residues in the CDR3. The V and J ends lost 10 bases and 3 bases, in that order; junction bases with no gene match: 9. Germline CDR1 and CDR2: KGHDR and SFDVKD. The CDR3 nucleotides read TGTGCCACTCAAGCCCGGGACAGGGACTACGAGCAGTACTTC. Its protein product is CATQARDRDYEQYF.

This sequence joins TRBV28 and TRBJ2-7; 14 bases fit TRBD2. The CDR3 loop spans 15 amino acids. Germline V gene data show CDR1 as MDHEN and CDR2 as SYDVKM. Trimming took 5 bases from V and 10 from J; bases not matched to a gene: 10. CDR3 sequence reads: CASSQTTSGGVLQYF. CDR3 nucleotide sequence: TGTGCCAGCAGTCAAACGACTAGCGGGGGGGTCCTTCAGTACTTC.

The chain carries TRBV7-2 and TRBJ2-3; TRBD1 is a possible D gene (5 bases). CDR1 is SGHTA, CDR2 FQGNSA, per germline. This CDR3 spans 12 amino acids. Trimming pared 4 bases from V and 11 bases from J, leaving 13 bases between. CDR3: CASSSEGVKQYF. The CDR3, as DNA: TGTGCCAGCAGCTCAGAAGGGGTAAAGCAGTATTTT.

This clonotype was seen more than once but under ten times. CDR3 nucleotides: TGTGCCAGCAGTTTGGGAATCTTCTACGAGCAGTACTTC. This codes for CASSLGIFYEQYF. The gene calls are TRBV28 and TRBJ2-7; no clear D gene. Deletions cut 3 bases from V and 3 bases from J, with 9 bases between. CDR1 is MDHEN, CDR2 SYDVKM, per germline. The CDR3 sequence is 13 residues long.

The chain uses TRBV6-1 and TRBJ2-3, with 9 bases lining up with TRBD1. CDR3 length: 14 residues. V gave up 8 bases and J gave up 1 base; unmatched junction bases: 4. Germline V lookup: CDR1 MNHNS, CDR2 SASEGT. The DNA for the CDR3 is TGTGCCAGCGGGACAGGGTCGGGCACAGATACGCAGTATTTT. Residues: CASGTGSGTDTQYF.